These T cell receptor beta chains were read from a single sample in a study of T cells in Graves' hyperthyroidism and ophthalmopathy. TCRdb ran MiXCR on the multiplex PCR reads and lists one entry per CDR3 protein. This table has 500,000 to 750,000 distinct CDR3 sequences, more than 15% appearing once. The material sequenced was blood. These receptors were obtained from a woman aged 25 to 45 with Graves' hyperthyroidism. Each CDR3 is given with its conserved first and last residue. D genes are given only for firm matches. Rows may omit the clone size; those that give it use once, few, many or a size class.

d_call: NA
j_call: TRBJ2-1
v_call: TRBV6-1
clone_size: many
cdr3_nt: TGTGCCAGCACTCGAGTAAACAATGAGCAGTTCTTC
cdr3_aa: CASTRVNNEQFF

d_call: NA
j_call: TRBJ2-3
v_call: TRBV5-5
clone_size: NA
cdr3_nt: TGTGCCAGCAGCAAGGCCATAGATACGCAGTATTTT
cdr3_aa: CASSKAIDTQYF

d_call: NA
j_call: TRBJ1-1
v_call: TRBV7-9
clone_size: many
cdr3_nt: TGTGCCAGCAGCCTCCCCGGGATAGGGCAGCCGAACACTGAAGCTTTCTTT
cdr3_aa: CASSLPGIGQPNTEAFF

d_call: NA
j_call: TRBJ2-6
v_call: TRBV27
clone_size: many
cdr3_nt: TGTGCCAGCGCCTTGTCTGGGGCCAACGTCCTGACTTTC
cdr3_aa: CASALSGANVLTF

d_call: NA
j_call: TRBJ1-2
v_call: TRBV7-9
clone_size: NA
cdr3_nt: TGTGCCAGCGGCGGGGCCCGAGATGGCTACACCTTC
cdr3_aa: CASGGARDGYTF

d_call: NA
j_call: TRBJ2-5
v_call: TRBV7-2
clone_size: many
cdr3_nt: TGTGCCAGCAGCGGAGACAGTGGCGGGGAGACCCAGTACTTC
cdr3_aa: CASSGDSGGETQYF

d_call: NA
j_call: TRBJ1-1
v_call: TRBV5-1
clone_size: few
cdr3_nt: TGCGCCAGCAGCTTCGGCGGCGACACTGAAGCTTTCTTT
cdr3_aa: CASSFGGDTEAFF

d_call: TRBD2
j_call: TRBJ2-3
v_call: TRBV7-2
clone_size: many
cdr3_nt: TGTGCCAGCAGCTTAGGAACGGCGGGAGGGTCGCAGTATTTT
cdr3_aa: CASSLGTAGGSQYF

d_call: NA
j_call: TRBJ1-2
v_call: TRBV7-2
clone_size: many
cdr3_nt: TGTGCCAGCAGCCCCCGTCTCCTCGGGGCAGAAAACTATGGCTACACCTTC
cdr3_aa: CASSPRLLGAENYGYTF

d_call: NA
j_call: TRBJ1-5
v_call: TRBV7-9
clone_size: many
cdr3_nt: TGTGCCAGCAGCCTAATGGCGGGGCCCAATCAGCCCCAGCATTTT
cdr3_aa: CASSLMAGPNQPQHF

d_call: TRBD1
j_call: TRBJ2-3
v_call: TRBV5-4
clone_size: many
cdr3_nt: TGTGCCAGCAGCTCCCGACAGGGGCGTCCAGATACGCAGTATTTT
cdr3_aa: CASSSRQGRPDTQYF

d_call: TRBD2
j_call: TRBJ2-7
v_call: TRBV18
clone_size: many
cdr3_nt: TGTGCCAGCTCAAAAGGGACTAGCGGGAGCGAGCAGTACTTC
cdr3_aa: CASSKGTSGSEQYF

d_call: TRBD2
j_call: TRBJ2-5
v_call: TRBV27
clone_size: many
cdr3_nt: TGTGCCAGCAGTTTCTCGGGGCTTCCCCGACTAGCGGGACGGGAGACCCAGTACTTC
cdr3_aa: CASSFSGLPRLAGRETQYF

d_call: TRBD1
j_call: TRBJ2-4
v_call: TRBV24-1
clone_size: few
cdr3_nt: TGTGCCACCAGTAGAATTGACAGGGCCGATCCCAAAAACATTCAGTACTTC
cdr3_aa: CATSRIDRADPKNIQYF

d_call: NA
j_call: TRBJ1-1
v_call: TRBV6-2/TRBV6-3
clone_size: many
cdr3_nt: TGTGCCAGCAGTTACGTTTGGAACACTGAAGCTTTCTTT
cdr3_aa: CASSYVWNTEAFF

d_call: NA
j_call: TRBJ1-4
v_call: TRBV7-9
clone_size: NA
cdr3_nt: TGTGCCAGCAGCTTAAGAGGGACCTCTGAAAAACTGTTTTTT
cdr3_aa: CASSLRGTSEKLFF

d_call: NA
j_call: TRBJ2-7
v_call: TRBV5-1
clone_size: few
cdr3_nt: TGCGCCAGCAGCTTTTCTGGGGCAGCCTCCTACGAGCAGTACTTC
cdr3_aa: CASSFSGAASYEQYF

d_call: TRBD1
j_call: TRBJ1-2
v_call: TRBV20-1
clone_size: NA
cdr3_nt: TGCAGTGCTAAAAGACAGGGGGCGAACTATGGCTACACCTTC
cdr3_aa: CSAKRQGANYGYTF

d_call: TRBD2
j_call: TRBJ2-3
v_call: TRBV5-1
clone_size: many
cdr3_nt: TGCGCCAGCAGCTTGGAACTAGCGGGTAGCACAGATACGCAGTATTTT
cdr3_aa: CASSLELAGSTDTQYF

d_call: TRBD1
j_call: TRBJ2-3
v_call: TRBV28
clone_size: many
cdr3_nt: TGTGCCAGCAGTGTGGGACAGGGTGTCACGCAGTATTTT
cdr3_aa: CASSVGQGVTQYF

d_call: TRBD1
j_call: TRBJ1-5
v_call: TRBV20-1
clone_size: few
cdr3_nt: TGCAGTGCTATAATGTTTGGGACAGGGGCCAATCAGCCCCAGCATTTT
cdr3_aa: CSAIMFGTGANQPQHF

d_call: TRBD1
j_call: TRBJ2-3
v_call: TRBV5-5
clone_size: NA
cdr3_nt: TGTGCCAGCAGCTGGACAGGCCACAAAGAATTTACGCAGTATTTT
cdr3_aa: CASSWTGHKEFTQYF

d_call: NA
j_call: TRBJ2-7
v_call: TRBV30
clone_size: few
cdr3_nt: TGTGCCTGGAGTGGGACAAGTGTTGAGCAGTACTTC
cdr3_aa: CAWSGTSVEQYF

d_call: NA
j_call: TRBJ2-7
v_call: TRBV19
clone_size: once
cdr3_nt: TGTGCCAGTAGTACAAGGGCCTACGAGCAGTACTTC
cdr3_aa: CASSTRAYEQYF

d_call: TRBD2
j_call: TRBJ2-1
v_call: TRBV5-1
clone_size: few
cdr3_nt: TGCGCCAGCAGCTCGCAGACTAGCGGGGGATACAATGAGCAGTTCTTC
cdr3_aa: CASSSQTSGGYNEQFF

d_call: NA
j_call: TRBJ2-5
v_call: TRBV27
clone_size: few
cdr3_nt: TGTGCCAGCAGTTCGTCCAGGGTAGAGACCCAGTACTTC
cdr3_aa: CASSSSRVETQYF

d_call: NA
j_call: TRBJ2-6
v_call: TRBV7-2
clone_size: few
cdr3_nt: TGTGCCAGCAGCTTACGGCGTCCGGGTTCGACTCTCTCTGGGGCCAACGTCCTGACTTTC
cdr3_aa: CASSLRRPGSTLSGANVLTF

d_call: NA
j_call: TRBJ2-4
v_call: TRBV7-7
clone_size: few
cdr3_nt: TGTGCCAGCAGCGACCGGGACCCGCGTCAGTACTTC
cdr3_aa: CASSDRDPRQYF

d_call: NA
j_call: TRBJ2-1
v_call: TRBV5-5
clone_size: many
cdr3_nt: TGTGCCAGCAGCGCCAGCTCCTACAATGAGCAGTTCTTC
cdr3_aa: CASSASSYNEQFF

d_call: TRBD2
j_call: TRBJ2-7
v_call: TRBV29-1
clone_size: NA
cdr3_nt: TGCAGCGTAGCCGGGACTACAAGCTCCTACGAGCAGTACTTC
cdr3_aa: CSVAGTTSSYEQYF

d_call: TRBD2
j_call: TRBJ2-1
v_call: TRBV20-1
clone_size: NA
cdr3_nt: TGCAGTGCTAGACAAAATAGCGGGAGGGCCCCTTACAATGAGCAGTTCTTC
cdr3_aa: CSARQNSGRAPYNEQFF

d_call: NA
j_call: TRBJ2-6
v_call: TRBV6-1
clone_size: NA
cdr3_nt: TGTGCCAGCAGCGGCCGGGCCCCACAGGGTGGGGCCAACGTCCTGACTTTC
cdr3_aa: CASSGRAPQGGANVLTF

d_call: NA
j_call: TRBJ1-5
v_call: TRBV28
clone_size: NA
cdr3_nt: TGTGCCAGCAGCGTAGGGGTCCAGCCCCAGCATTTT
cdr3_aa: CASSVGVQPQHF

d_call: NA
j_call: TRBJ1-1
v_call: TRBV6-2/TRBV6-3
clone_size: many
cdr3_nt: TGTGCCAGCAGTTATGAGGTACACACTGAAGCTTTCTTT
cdr3_aa: CASSYEVHTEAFF

d_call: TRBD2
j_call: TRBJ2-7
v_call: TRBV10-2
clone_size: few
cdr3_nt: TGCGCCAGCACCCGGAACGTAGCGGGAGACGGCGAGCAGTACTTC
cdr3_aa: CASTRNVAGDGEQYF

d_call: TRBD2
j_call: TRBJ2-1
v_call: TRBV3-1
clone_size: many
cdr3_nt: TGTGCCAGCAGCCAAGGCGCGGGAGGAGGGGGCAATGAGCAGTTCTTC
cdr3_aa: CASSQGAGGGGNEQFF

d_call: NA
j_call: TRBJ2-7
v_call: TRBV29-1
clone_size: many
cdr3_nt: TGCAGCGTTTCTACTGACAGCGTACGCTACGAGCAGTACTTC
cdr3_aa: CSVSTDSVRYEQYF

d_call: TRBD1
j_call: TRBJ1-5
v_call: TRBV6-1
clone_size: few
cdr3_nt: TGTGCCAGCAGCAGGGACAGTTATAGCAATCAGCCCCAGCATTTT
cdr3_aa: CASSRDSYSNQPQHF

d_call: TRBD2
j_call: TRBJ2-3
v_call: TRBV7-2
clone_size: many
cdr3_nt: TGTGCCAGCAGCTTAGGTACGGGAGGGGGCACAGATACGCAGTATTTT
cdr3_aa: CASSLGTGGGTDTQYF

d_call: NA
j_call: TRBJ2-5
v_call: TRBV4-3
clone_size: NA
cdr3_nt: TGCGCCAGCAGCCAGATCGGACTGCAAGAGACCCAGTACTTC
cdr3_aa: CASSQIGLQETQYF

d_call: TRBD1
j_call: TRBJ2-5
v_call: TRBV20-1
clone_size: many
cdr3_nt: TGCAGTGCTAGAGCCCCGGGACAGCAAGAGACCCAGTACTTC
cdr3_aa: CSARAPGQQETQYF

d_call: NA
j_call: TRBJ1-3
v_call: TRBV11-2
clone_size: few
cdr3_nt: TGTGCCAGCAGCTTAGTGCTTACCTCTGGAAGCACCATATATTTT
cdr3_aa: CASSLVLTSGSTIYF

d_call: NA
j_call: TRBJ2-5
v_call: TRBV4-2
clone_size: few
cdr3_nt: TGTGCCAGCAGCCAAAGGGGGATGACAGTGGCGAAGACCCAGTACTTC
cdr3_aa: CASSQRGMTVAKTQYF

d_call: NA
j_call: TRBJ1-1
v_call: TRBV15
clone_size: few
cdr3_nt: TGTGCCACCAGCAGAGAAAGAGTTACTGAAGCTTTCTTT
cdr3_aa: CATSRERVTEAFF

d_call: TRBD1
j_call: TRBJ2-2
v_call: TRBV2
clone_size: NA
cdr3_nt: TGTGCCAGCAGCGGACAGGGGGTAGAGACCGGGGAGCTGTTTTTT
cdr3_aa: CASSGQGVETGELFF

d_call: TRBD2
j_call: TRBJ2-7
v_call: TRBV9
clone_size: many
cdr3_nt: TGTGCCAGCAGCGCTAGCGGGAGGGAGTACGAGCAGTACTTC
cdr3_aa: CASSASGREYEQYF

d_call: NA
j_call: TRBJ2-3
v_call: TRBV6-1
clone_size: many
cdr3_nt: TGTGCCATCGGTAGGGGGGACAACATTAAGGATACGCAGTATTTT
cdr3_aa: CAIGRGDNIKDTQYF

d_call: NA
j_call: TRBJ2-2
v_call: TRBV7-2
clone_size: many
cdr3_nt: TGTGCCAGCAGCTGGAACACCGGGGAGCTGTTTTTT
cdr3_aa: CASSWNTGELFF

d_call: TRBD2
j_call: TRBJ2-3
v_call: TRBV27
clone_size: many
cdr3_nt: TGTGCCAGCAGCTTACTAGCGGGATACACAGATACGCAGTATTTT
cdr3_aa: CASSLLAGYTDTQYF

d_call: TRBD2
j_call: TRBJ2-7
v_call: TRBV30
clone_size: NA
cdr3_nt: TGTGCCTGGAGACTAGCGGTCTCCTACGAGCAGTACTTC
cdr3_aa: CAWRLAVSYEQYF

d_call: NA
j_call: TRBJ2-3
v_call: TRBV6-6
clone_size: few
cdr3_nt: TGTGCCAGCAGTTACGGGGGGCCCACAGATACGCAGTATTTT
cdr3_aa: CASSYGGPTDTQYF